The 10 T cell receptor beta chains listed next were all sequenced from one sample in a study of shared clonotypes between healthy human individuals. Positively selected for CCR7, the CD45RO-negative cells used as naive CD8 cells excluded terminally differentiated effector memory CD45RA+ cells. Some clones are missing from TCRdb's copy, which holds only in-frame ones; the method was immunoSEQ multiplex PCR. Among about 680,000 clones listed, approximately 90% were seen once. Sequences were obtained from naive CD8+ T cells sorted from blood. The receptors stem from a man between 25 and 39 years old in good health.

The rearrangement joins TRBV19 to TRBJ2-7; D might be TRBD1 (6 bases). CDR1 is LNHDA and CDR2 is SQIVND in the germline V gene (reference sequence). There are 14 residues in the CDR3. Trimming pared 5 bases from V and 2 bases from J, leaving 13 bases between. CDR3 sequence: CASSLTGGPYEQYF. The CDR3 region has the DNA TGTGCCAGTAGTCTGACAGGAGGCCCCTACGAGCAGTACTTC.

The CDR3 DNA follows: TGTGCCAGCAGTCGTTACGGACGGGAAACTTACAATGAGCAGTTCTTC. Translation gives CASSRYGRETYNEQFF. This chain joins TRBV27 and TRBJ2-1, with TRBD2 as a possible D gene (5 bases). V lost 5 bases and J 4 bases, leaving 18 bases between the germline ends. The CDR3 length is 16 residues. Germline values: CDR1 MNHEY, CDR2 SMNVEV (reference sequence).

This chain uses TRBV11-2 with TRBJ2-7, with a weak D call TRBD2 (6 bases). This CDR3 is built from 15 residues. Germline loops: CDR1 SGHAT, CDR2 FQNNGV. Trimming took 2 bases from V and 3 from J, leaving 14 bases between them. The CDR3 here is CASSLNSGSLYEQYF. CDR3 bases: TGTGCCAGCAGCTTAAACAGCGGGTCCCTCTACGAGCAGTACTTC.

The chain combines TRBV11-2 with TRBJ2-5, with D tentatively TRBD1 or TRBD2 (5 bases each). The CDR3 totals 15 residues. Trimming removed 1 base at V and 5 bases at J, with 14 bases between. Germline V gives CDR1 SGHAT, CDR2 FQNNGV. CDR3: CASSLGTVGRETQYF. The DNA for the CDR3 is TGTGCCAGCAGCTTAGGGACTGTGGGGCGCGAGACCCAGTACTTC.

V and J are TRBV4-3 and TRBJ2-1; 12 nucleotides line up with TRBD2. From germline, CDR1 is LGHNA and CDR2 YSLEER. This CDR3 contains 16 residues. The V segment lost 2 bases and the J segment 5 bases; nucleotides outside the gene matches: 4. The CDR3 DNA reads TGCGCCAGCAGCCAATGGACTAGCGGGGTTAACAATGAGCAGTTCTTC. The encoded protein is CASSQWTSGVNNEQFF.

This sequence joins TRBV5-6 and TRBJ2-2, with D uncertain. V was cut by 1 base and J by 6 bases, with 1 base left in between. The CDR3 extends over 11 amino acids. Looked up from germline, CDR1 is SGHDT and CDR2 is YYEEEE. This chain's CDR3 is CASSLPGELFF. The DNA of the CDR3 is TGTGCCAGCAGCTTGCCCGGGGAGCTGTTTTTT. The full variable domain, completed using reference TRBV5-6 and TRBJ2-2, is DAGVTQSPTHLIKTRGQQVTLRCSPKSGHDTVSWYQQALGQGPQFIFQYYEEEERQRGNFPDRFSGHQFPNYSSELNVNALLLGDSALYLCASSLPGELFFGEGSRLTVL.

The V gene is TRBV10-1, the J gene TRBJ2-1; 14 bases agree with TRBD2. The junction had 1 base not matched to a gene; V was cut back by 2 bases and J by 10 bases. The CDR3 has 14 amino acids. Per germline, CDR1 WNHNN and CDR2 SYGVQD (reference sequence). The CDR3 sequence is CASSEGLAGGEQFF. The DNA for the CDR3 is TGCGCCAGCAGTGAGGGACTAGCGGGGGGCGAGCAGTTCTTC.

This rearrangement joins TRBV7-9 to TRBJ2-5; either TRBD1 or TRBD2 may fit D (6 bases each). The CDR3 has 15 residues. The germline V and J ends were trimmed by 7 bases and 2 bases, with 17 bases remaining between them. Germline CDR1 is SEHNR and CDR2 is FQNEAQ (reference sequence). This CDR3 is CASTPRGASQETQYF. CDR3 nucleotides: TGTGCCAGCACCCCGAGGGGGGCCTCTCAAGAGACCCAGTACTTC.

In regard to this clone: One junction end does not reproduce the germline sequence, and a read error may be involved. The rearrangement uses TRBV7-9 and TRBJ2-6; the match to TRBD2 covers 7 bases. This CDR3 comprises 17 residues. Germline lookup yields CDR1 SEHNR and CDR2 FQNEAQ (reference sequence). The DNA of the CDR3 is TGTGCCAGCAGCCTAGCGGACCCCGGAACTGGGGCCAACGTCCTGACTTTC. Encoded protein: CASSLADPGTGANVLTF. Full variable domain (remainder filled in from reference TRBV7-9 and TRBJ2-6): DTGVSQNPRHKITKRGQNVTFRCDPISEHNRLYWYRQTLGQGPEFLTYFQNEAQLEKSRLLSDRFSAERPKGSFSTLEIQRTEQGDSAMYLCASSLADPGTGANVLTFGAGSRLTVL.

V and J are TRBV10-2 and TRBJ2-7, with D tentatively TRBD2 (5 bases). V was trimmed by 6 bases and J by 3 bases, leaving 15 bases between them. CDR3 length equals 14 residues. Looked up from germline, CDR1 is WSHSY and CDR2 is SAAADI. CDR3 residues: CASSGEQHDYEQYF. The CDR3, as DNA: TGCGCCAGCAGCGGGGAACAGCACGACTACGAGCAGTACTTC.